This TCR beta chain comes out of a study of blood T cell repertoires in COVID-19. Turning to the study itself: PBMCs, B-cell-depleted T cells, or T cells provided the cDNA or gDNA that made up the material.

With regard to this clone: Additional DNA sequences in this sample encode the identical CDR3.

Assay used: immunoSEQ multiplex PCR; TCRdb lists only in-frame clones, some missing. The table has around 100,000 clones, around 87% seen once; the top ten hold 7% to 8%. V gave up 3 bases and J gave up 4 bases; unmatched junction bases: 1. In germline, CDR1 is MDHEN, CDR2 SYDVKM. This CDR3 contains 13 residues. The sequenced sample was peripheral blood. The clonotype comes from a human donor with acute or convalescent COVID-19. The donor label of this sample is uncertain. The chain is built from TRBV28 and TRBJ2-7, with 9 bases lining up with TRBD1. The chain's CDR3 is CASSLGQGYEQYF. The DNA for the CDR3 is TGTGCCAGCAGTTTGGGACAGGGATACGAGCAGTACTTC.